The 22 T cell receptor beta chains listed next were all sequenced from one sample in a study of regulatory T cells in long-lasting Graves disease (TCRdb year 2021). The time point label here, explained by the study, means: newly diagnosed GD, antithyroid drugs for less than 3 months. For both TCR sequencing and RNA sequencing, RNA was extracted from PBMCs using TRIzol. Libraries came from multiplex PCR. Sequencing was performed on an Illumina HiSeq 4000. CDR3 regions were amplified by Arm-PCR with iRepertoire HTBI primers to construct TCR beta libraries. TCRdb trimmed the raw reads at Q25, called clones with MiXCR and kept productive beta chains. Each CDR3 protein appears once, grouped with its most common genes and DNA. This sample gives fewer than 400,000 distinct CDR3 sequences in total; roughly 18% of them show up just once. More than 30% of the sample is taken by the ten largest. The sample was peripheral blood mononuclear cells (PBMCs), taken at new diagnosis, from a patient treated with antithyroid drugs. These receptors all come from a female donor with Graves disease.

This clonotype was seen repeatedly, ten times or more. The chain recombines TRBV7-6 with TRBJ1-1; 7 bases are shared with TRBD1. The junction had 7 bases not matched to a gene; V was cut back by 2 bases and J by 7 bases. The CDR3 covers 14 residues. From germline, CDR1 is SGHVS and CDR2 FNYEAQ. The CDR3 nucleotides are TGTGCCAGCAGCTTATGGGAAGGACAGGATGAAGCTTTCTTT. Translation gives CASSLWEGQDEAFF.

The rearrangement joins TRBV10-1 to TRBJ2-1, with a possible D match to TRBD2 (5 bases). The germline CDR1 and CDR2 sequences are WNHNN and SYGVQD (reference sequence). Trimming pared 3 bases from V and 9 bases from J, leaving 12 bases between. The CDR3 has 13 amino acids. This CDR3 reads CASSELVSSEQFF. CDR3 in DNA: TGCGCCAGCAGTGAACTAGTTTCTAGTGAGCAGTTCTTC.

The rearrangement uses TRBV19 and TRBJ2-2, with 7 bases matching TRBD2. The CDR3 is 12 residues long. Germline V gives CDR1 LNHDA, CDR2 SQIVND (reference sequence). Trimming removed 8 bases from V and 6 bases from J; junction bases left unmatched: 3. CDR3 in amino acids: CASGGGAGELFF. The CDR3 nucleotides are TGTGCCAGTGGGGGGGGGGCCGGGGAGCTGTTTTTT.

This clonotype was seen at least ten times. The gene calls are TRBV7-3 and TRBJ2-2; either TRBD1 or TRBD2 may supply D (5 bases each). Trimming shortened V by 0 bases and J by 0 bases, and 8 bases separated the two germline ends. The CDR3 contains 16 residues. Looked up from germline, CDR1 is SGHTA and CDR2 is FQGTGA. Here the CDR3 reads CASSLTGGSNTGELFF. As DNA, the CDR3 is TGTGCCAGCAGCTTAACTGGGGGATCGAACACCGGGGAGCTGTTTTTT.

This clonotype was detected only a few times. The rearrangement joins TRBV5-5 to TRBJ2-7, with unresolved D. Germline CDR1 is SGHKS and CDR2 is YYEKEE (reference sequence). This CDR3 has 15 amino acids. V was cut by 0 bases and J by 6 bases, with 16 bases left in between. The CDR3 region has the DNA TGTGCCAGCAGCTTGGGGCACGTTGCGTCGTCCGAGCAGTACTTC. It specifies CASSLGHVASSEQYF.

This clonotype was counted at least ten times. The V and J genes are TRBV19 and TRBJ1-2; D is possibly TRBD1 (6 bases). The germline gives CDR1 LNHDA, CDR2 SQIVND (reference sequence). The V end was cut by 7 bases, the J end by 8 bases, with 20 bases between. This CDR3 has 14 amino acids. The CDR3 DNA is TGTGCCAGTACCCAGTTTGGGGGGCACGAGGGCTACACCTTC. Amino acids: CASTQFGGHEGYTF.

This clonotype was observed at least ten times. This sequence joins TRBV29-1 and TRBJ2-6; no firm D call. The CDR3 length is 13 residues. Germline V gives CDR1 SQVTM, CDR2 ANQGSEA. V was pared by 4 bases and J by 0 bases, with 4 bases between. CDR3 DNA: TGCAGCGTTGGGGTCTCTGGGGCCAACGTCCTGACTTTC. Translation: CSVGVSGANVLTF.

This chain uses TRBV6-2 or TRBV6-3 with TRBJ1-1; 12 bases are shared with TRBD1. The germline gives CDR1 MNHEY, CDR2 SVGEGT. The CDR3 length is 18 residues. The V segment lost 2 bases and the J segment 6 bases; nucleotides outside the gene matches: 13. CDR3 in amino acids: CASSYGPGQGAKGAEAFF. DNA for the CDR3: TGTGCCAGCAGTTACGGACCGGGACAGGGGGCGAAGGGCGCTGAAGCTTTCTTT.

This clonotype was detected many times. The rearrangement links TRBV12-3 or TRBV12-4 to TRBJ2-6; the match to TRBD2 covers 9 bases. The CDR3 totals 17 residues. Losses at the gene ends were 6 bases for V and 3 bases for J; bases not matched to a gene: 9. CDR3 sequence (DNA): TGTGCCAGCAGGCCTGGGCTAGCGGGAAATGGGGCCAACGTCCTGACTTTC. It translates to CASRPGLAGNGANVLTF.

This clonotype appeared a few times. V gene TRBV6-2 or TRBV6-3 combines with J gene TRBJ2-5, with 13 bases matching TRBD2. With V trimmed by 7 bases and J by 3 bases, 14 bases remained unmatched. This CDR3 spans 18 amino acids. Germline V CDR1 and CDR2: MNHEY, SVGEGT. The CDR3 DNA is TGTGCCAGCACCGAACTAGCGGGAGGGTGGGCCTGGGAAGAGACCCAGTACTTC. This gives the protein CASTELAGGWAWEETQYF.

This clonotype showed up many times. V gene TRBV28 combines with J gene TRBJ2-7; 7 bases fit TRBD1. This CDR3 contains 15 residues. Germline V gene sequence: CDR1 MDHEN, CDR2 SYDVKM. J lost 2 bases, V lost 5 bases, and 9 bases had no gene match. The CDR3 protein is CASSIGTASAYEQYF. The CDR3 coding sequence is TGTGCCAGCAGTATTGGGACAGCGAGTGCCTACGAGCAGTACTTC.

The table lists this clonotype with many counts. The chain uses TRBV29-1 and TRBJ2-1; 10 bases are shared with TRBD2. V dropped 4 bases and J dropped 0; count of bases not matched to a gene: 0. This CDR3 has 14 amino acids. Germline V gene sequence: CDR1 SQVTM, CDR2 ANQGSEA. CDR3 sequence reads: CSVASGSSYNEQFF. CDR3 bases: TGCAGCGTTGCTAGCGGGAGCTCCTACAATGAGCAGTTCTTC.

This clonotype was counted ten times or more. The chain links TRBV12-3 or TRBV12-4 to TRBJ1-5; D perhaps matches TRBD1 (5 bases). The CDR3 is made up of 15 amino acids. Trimming pared 4 bases from V and 4 bases from J, leaving 14 bases between. DNA of the CDR3: TGTGCCAGCAGTTCCGAGGGGTTAGGAAATCAGCCCCAGCATTTT. This gives the protein CASSSEGLGNQPQHF.

The CDR3 region has the DNA TGTGCCTGGGGAGGGGACTATCCCTCTAAAGAGACCCAGTACTTC. It yields the protein CAWGGDYPSKETQYF. The chain couples TRBV30 to TRBJ2-5; 7 nucleotides align to TRBD2. Trimming took 5 bases from V and 3 from J; bases not matched to a gene: 12. Germline assignment: CDR1 GTSNPN and CDR2 SVGIG (reference sequence). The CDR3 extends over 15 amino acids.

For this clonotype: The junction shows a germline mismatch at one end, possibly a read error. This chain links TRBV28 with TRBJ1-5; D is unresolved. The CDR3 is 15 amino acids. The germline V gene encodes CDR1 MDHEN and CDR2 SYDVKM. CDR3 sequence (DNA): TGTGTCAGCAGTTTCCCAGGACTTAGCAATCAGCCCCAGCATTTT. Protein sequence: CVSSFPGLSNQPQHF.

This clonotype was counted at least ten times. The chain recombines TRBV9 with TRBJ2-2; 14 nucleotides line up with TRBD2. V shed 2 bases, J shed 7 bases, and the junction held 7 bases outside the gene matches. From germline, CDR1 is SGDLS and CDR2 YYNGEE. CDR3 size: 17 residues. CDR3 protein: CASSVTGLAGENGELFF. In DNA form, the CDR3 reads TGTGCCAGCAGCGTCACGGGACTAGCGGGAGAGAACGGGGAGCTGTTTTTT. Full variable domain (remainder filled in from reference TRBV9 and TRBJ2-2): DSGVTQTPKHLITATGQRVTLRCSPRSGDLSVYWYQQSLDQGLQFLIQYYNGEERAKGNILERFSAQQFPDLHSELNLSSLELGDSALYFCASSVTGLAGENGELFFGEGSRLTVL.

This clonotype has ten or more counts. The chain carries TRBV3-1 and TRBJ2-7, with D unclear. The CDR3 runs 13 residues. Trimming shortened V by 0 bases and J by 4 bases, and 7 bases separated the two germline ends. Germline CDR1 LGHDT, CDR2 YNNKEL (reference sequence). CDR3 sequence: CASSQDNRYEQYF. The DNA of the CDR3 is TGTGCCAGCAGCCAAGATAACCGATACGAGCAGTACTTC.

This clonotype has at least ten counts. The rearrangement links TRBV12-3 or TRBV12-4 to TRBJ2-1; 7 nucleotides line up with TRBD2. The V gene end was trimmed by 5 bases and the J gene end by 10 bases; junction bases not matched to a gene: 5. CDR3 length: 12 residues. The CDR3 bases are TGTGCCAGCAGTCGATCAGCGGGAGAGCAGTTCTTC. It yields the protein CASSRSAGEQFF.

The sample holds many counts of this clonotype. The chain couples TRBV28 to TRBJ2-3, with TRBD2 matching 10 bases. This CDR3 spans 15 amino acids. CDR1 and CDR2 from the germline V gene are MDHEN and SYDVKM. The J segment lost 6 bases and the V segment lost 5 bases, leaving 8 bases of the junction unmatched. As DNA, the CDR3 is TGTGCCAGCAGTATCCTAGCGGGAGAGAGGGATACGCAGTATTTT. Translating it yields CASSILAGERDTQYF.

This clonotype was found a few times. The V and J genes are TRBV19 and TRBJ1-3, with D possibly TRBD1 on 5 matching bases. Germline V gene lookup returns CDR1 LNHDA and CDR2 SQIVND (reference sequence). Trimming took 4 bases from V and 9 from J, leaving 10 bases between them. CDR3 length: 12 residues. This CDR3 reads CASSKTGGTIYF. CDR3 coding DNA: TGTGCCAGTAGTAAGACCGGGGGCACCATATATTTT.

A few counts support this clonotype. This chain joins TRBV9 and TRBJ2-7, with TRBD2 matching over 10 bases. The germline V gene encodes CDR1 SGDLS and CDR2 YYNGEE. The trim removed 4 bases at V and 5 bases at J, leaving 18 bases unmatched. CDR3 length: 18 residues. For the CDR3, the DNA is TGTGCCAGCAGCCCCGGGACTAGCGTCCTAGGACGAGGGGACGAGCAGTACTTC. Translating it yields CASSPGTSVLGRGDEQYF.

The chain carries TRBV7-8 and TRBJ2-7; tentatively, D is TRBD1 or TRBD2 (7 bases each). CDR1 is SGHVS and CDR2 is FQNEAQ in the germline V gene. This CDR3 region has 19 residues. Trimming cost V 0 bases and J 1 base, with 22 bases left between them. CDR3 residues: CASSLARGSLRDSSYEQYF. CDR3 nucleotide sequence: TGTGCCAGCAGCTTAGCGCGGGGGAGTCTCCGGGACAGTTCCTACGAGCAGTACTTC.